What follows are 5 T cell receptor beta chains derived from one specimen sequenced in a study of identical twins (dated by TCRdb to 2016 to 2017). Libraries were prepared through 5' RACE. TCRdb names Illumina HiSeq 2000 as the instrument used. TCRdb passed the public sequencing reads through fastp at Q25 and MiXCR, retaining productive beta sequences. Identical CDR3 proteins give one entry, which carries the most common genes and DNA. In this sample the table shows approximately 1.8 million distinct CDR3 sequences, around a third of which occur a single time. About 0.3% of the sample is held by the ten biggest clonotypes. Sequencing was carried out using cord blood. The receptors shown here come from a newborn girl in good health.

This clonotype appeared a few times. The rearrangement joins TRBV10-1 to TRBJ2-1, with a possible D match to TRBD1 (6 bases). CDR3 length: 20 residues. CDR1 and CDR2 (germline): WNHNN, SYGVQD (reference sequence). V lost 0 bases and J 5 bases, leaving 26 bases between the germline ends. CDR3 protein: CASSESTPPETGRPHNEQFF. The CDR3 DNA reads TGCGCCAGCAGTGAGTCGACTCCACCCGAGACAGGTCGTCCCCACAATGAGCAGTTCTTC.

A note on this clonotype: One end of the junction fails to match germline, which may point to a read error. This chain uses TRBV4-2 with TRBJ2-3; the D is unclear. Germline-derived CDR1 and CDR2 are LGHNA and YNFKEQ. CDR3 length: 13 amino acids. CDR3 nucleotide sequence: TGTGCCGGCAGCCATGGGGACACAGATACGCAGTATTTT. Translation: CAGSHGDTDTQYF.

This clonotype was counted between two and nine times. The chain joins TRBV29-1 to TRBJ1-6, with D uncertain. The CDR3 runs to 13 residues. The germline V gene has CDR1 SQVTM and CDR2 ANQGSEA. V dropped 3 bases and J dropped 5 bases, with 8 bases sitting between them. The CDR3 DNA sequence: TGCAGCGTTGATGCATTCAATAATTCACCCCTCCACTTT. Protein sequence: CSVDAFNNSPLHF.

This clonotype was observed a handful of times. The chain combines TRBV5-4 with TRBJ1-1; 10 nucleotides align to TRBD1. This CDR3 is built from 18 residues. Germline V CDR1 and CDR2: SGHNT, YYREEE (reference sequence). The V segment lost 4 bases and the J segment 1 base; nucleotides outside the gene matches: 13. CDR3 sequence: CASSPPGQGPFSNTEAFF. Here the CDR3 DNA reads TGTGCCAGCAGCCCACCGGGACAGGGGCCCTTTTCGAACACTGAAGCTTTCTTT.

This clonotype was seen at least ten times. The chain is built from TRBV4-2 and TRBJ1-6, with D perhaps matching TRBD1 (5 bases). The CDR3 length is 16 residues. Germline V gene sequence: CDR1 LGHNA, CDR2 YNFKEQ. Trimming removed 3 bases at V and 5 bases at J, with 14 bases between. In DNA form, the CDR3 reads TGTGCCAGCAGCCATCAACAGGAAGAGGATAATTCACCCCTCCACTTT. It is translated as CASSHQQEEDNSPLHF.